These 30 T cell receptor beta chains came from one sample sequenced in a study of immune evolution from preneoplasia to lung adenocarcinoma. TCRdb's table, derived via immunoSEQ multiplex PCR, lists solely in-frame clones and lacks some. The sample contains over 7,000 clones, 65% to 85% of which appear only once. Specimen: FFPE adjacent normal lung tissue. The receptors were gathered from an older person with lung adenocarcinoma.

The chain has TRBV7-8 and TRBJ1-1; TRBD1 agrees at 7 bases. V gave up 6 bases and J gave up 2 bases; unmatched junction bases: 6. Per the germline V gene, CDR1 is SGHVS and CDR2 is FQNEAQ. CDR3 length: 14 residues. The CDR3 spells CASRGTAENTEAFF. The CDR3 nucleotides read TGTGCCAGCAGGGGGACAGCAGAAAACACTGAAGCTTTCTTT.

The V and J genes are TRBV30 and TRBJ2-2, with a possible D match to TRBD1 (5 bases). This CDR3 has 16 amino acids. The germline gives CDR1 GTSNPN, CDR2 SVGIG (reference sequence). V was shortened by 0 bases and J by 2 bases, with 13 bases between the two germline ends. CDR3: CAWSVSGQGNTGELFF. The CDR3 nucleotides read TGTGCCTGGAGTGTTTCTGGGCAGGGCAACACCGGGGAGCTGTTTTTT.

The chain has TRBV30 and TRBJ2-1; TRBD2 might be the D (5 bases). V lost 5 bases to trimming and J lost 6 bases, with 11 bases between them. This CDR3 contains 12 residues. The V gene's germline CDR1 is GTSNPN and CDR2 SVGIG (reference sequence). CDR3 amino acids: CAWLRAGNEQFF. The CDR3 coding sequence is TGTGCCTGGTTGCGGGCCGGCAATGAGCAGTTCTTC.

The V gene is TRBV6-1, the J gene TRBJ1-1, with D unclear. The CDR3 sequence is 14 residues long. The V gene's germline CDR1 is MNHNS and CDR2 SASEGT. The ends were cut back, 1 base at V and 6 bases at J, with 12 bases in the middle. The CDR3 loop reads CASSEESSVSEAFF. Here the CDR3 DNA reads TGTGCCAGCAGTGAAGAATCGTCGGTTTCTGAAGCTTTCTTT.

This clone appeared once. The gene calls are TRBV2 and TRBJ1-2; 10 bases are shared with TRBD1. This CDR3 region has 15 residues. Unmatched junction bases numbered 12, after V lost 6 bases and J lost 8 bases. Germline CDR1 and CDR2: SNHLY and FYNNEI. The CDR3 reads CASRGTGTGVKGYTF. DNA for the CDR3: TGTGCCAGCAGGGGGACCGGGACAGGGGTTAAAGGCTACACCTTC.

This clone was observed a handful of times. CDR3 sequence reads: CASSVVSGGAEEQFF. In nucleotides, the CDR3 is TGTGCCAGCAGCGTAGTTAGCGGGGGGGCGGAAGAGCAGTTCTTC. The V gene is TRBV9, the J gene TRBJ2-1; 11 nucleotides align to TRBD2. The germline V gene has CDR1 SGDLS and CDR2 YYNGEE. Germline trimming cut 0 bases from V and 10 bases from J; bases unmatched to any gene: 6. CDR3 length: 15 residues.

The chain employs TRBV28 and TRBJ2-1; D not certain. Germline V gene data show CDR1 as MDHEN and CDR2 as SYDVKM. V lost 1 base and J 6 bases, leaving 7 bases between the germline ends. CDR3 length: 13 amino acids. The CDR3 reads CASSLFNSNEQFF. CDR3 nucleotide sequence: TGTGCCAGCAGTTTATTTAATAGCAATGAGCAGTTCTTC. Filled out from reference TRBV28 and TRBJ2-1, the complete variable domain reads DVKVTQSSRYLVKRTGEKVFLECVQDMDHENMFWYRQDPGLGLRLIYFSYDVKMKEKGDIPEGYSVSREKKERFSLILESASTNQTSMYLCASSLFNSNEQFFGPGTRLTVL.

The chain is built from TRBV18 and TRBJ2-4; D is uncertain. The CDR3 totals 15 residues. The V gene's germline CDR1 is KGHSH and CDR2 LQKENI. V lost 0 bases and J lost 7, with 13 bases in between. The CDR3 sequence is CASSPPAGSLNIQYF. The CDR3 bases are TGTGCCAGCTCACCACCCGCCGGTTCCCTGAACATTCAGTACTTC.

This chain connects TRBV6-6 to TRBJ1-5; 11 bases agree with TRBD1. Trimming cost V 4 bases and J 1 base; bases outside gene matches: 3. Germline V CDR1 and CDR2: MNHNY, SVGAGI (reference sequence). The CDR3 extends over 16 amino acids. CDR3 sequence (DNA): TGTGCCAGCAGTTCCGGGACAGGGGGAAGCAATCAGCCCCAGCATTTT. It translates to CASSSGTGGSNQPQHF.

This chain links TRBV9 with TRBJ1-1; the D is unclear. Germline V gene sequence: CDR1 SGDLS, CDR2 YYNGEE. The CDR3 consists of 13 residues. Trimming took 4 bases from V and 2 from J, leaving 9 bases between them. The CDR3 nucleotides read TGTGCCAGCAGCTTTGAATTAAACACTGAAGCTTTCTTT. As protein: CASSFELNTEAFF.

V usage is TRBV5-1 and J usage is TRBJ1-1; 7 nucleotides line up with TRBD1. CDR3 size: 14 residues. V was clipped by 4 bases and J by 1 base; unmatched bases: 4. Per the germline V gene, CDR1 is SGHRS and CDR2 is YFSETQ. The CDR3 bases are TGCGCCAGCAGCGGACAGGATTCGAACACTGAAGCTTTCTTT. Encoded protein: CASSGQDSNTEAFF.

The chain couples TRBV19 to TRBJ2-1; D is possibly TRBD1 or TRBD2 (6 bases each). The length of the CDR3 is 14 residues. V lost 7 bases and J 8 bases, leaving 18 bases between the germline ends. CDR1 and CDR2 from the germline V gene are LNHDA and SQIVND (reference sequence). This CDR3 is CASTKGGQNYEQFF. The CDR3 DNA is TGTGCCAGTACTAAAGGGGGGCAAAATTATGAGCAGTTCTTC.

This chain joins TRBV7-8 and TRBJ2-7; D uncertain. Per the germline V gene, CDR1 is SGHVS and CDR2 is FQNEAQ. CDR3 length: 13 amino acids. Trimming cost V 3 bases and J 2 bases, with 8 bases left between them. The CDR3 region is CASSFGPTYEQYF. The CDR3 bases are TGTGCCAGCAGCTTTGGTCCTACCTACGAGCAGTACTTC.

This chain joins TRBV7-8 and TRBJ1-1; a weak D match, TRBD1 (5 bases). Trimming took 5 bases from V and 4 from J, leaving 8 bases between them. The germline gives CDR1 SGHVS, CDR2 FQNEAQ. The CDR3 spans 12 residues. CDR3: CASSMGGTEAFF. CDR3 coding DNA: TGTGCCAGCAGCATGGGGGGCACTGAAGCTTTCTTT.

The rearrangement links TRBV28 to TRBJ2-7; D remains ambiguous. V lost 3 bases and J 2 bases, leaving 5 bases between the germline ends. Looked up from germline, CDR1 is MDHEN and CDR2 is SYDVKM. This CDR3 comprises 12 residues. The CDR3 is CASSLSTYEQYF. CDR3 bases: TGTGCCAGCAGTTTGTCGACCTACGAGCAGTACTTC.

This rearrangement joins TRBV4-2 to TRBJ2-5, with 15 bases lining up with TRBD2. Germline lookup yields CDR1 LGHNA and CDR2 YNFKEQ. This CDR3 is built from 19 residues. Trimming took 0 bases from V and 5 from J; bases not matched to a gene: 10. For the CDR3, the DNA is TGTGCCAGCAGCCAAGATCGGGGACTAGCGGGAGGTGCGCGTGAGACCCAGTACTTC. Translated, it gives CASSQDRGLAGGARETQYF.

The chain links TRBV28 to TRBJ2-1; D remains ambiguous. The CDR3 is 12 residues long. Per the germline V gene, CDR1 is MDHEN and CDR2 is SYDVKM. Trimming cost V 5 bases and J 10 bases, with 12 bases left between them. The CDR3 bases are TGTGCCAGCAGTATTACATTAGGGGAGCAGTTCTTC. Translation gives CASSITLGEQFF.

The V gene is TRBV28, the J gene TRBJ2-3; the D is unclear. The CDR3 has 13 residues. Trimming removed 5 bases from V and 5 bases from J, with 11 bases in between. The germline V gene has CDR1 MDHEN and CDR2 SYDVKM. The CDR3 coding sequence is TGTGCCAGCAGTCCCAACTCTGAAGATACGCAGTATTTT. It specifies CASSPNSEDTQYF.

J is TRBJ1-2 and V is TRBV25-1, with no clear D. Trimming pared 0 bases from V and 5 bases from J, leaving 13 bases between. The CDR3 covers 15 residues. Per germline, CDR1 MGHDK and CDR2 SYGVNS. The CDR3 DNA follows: TGTGCCAGCAGTGAATATTTTTGGCCACCGTATGGCTACACCTTC. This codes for CASSEYFWPPYGYTF.

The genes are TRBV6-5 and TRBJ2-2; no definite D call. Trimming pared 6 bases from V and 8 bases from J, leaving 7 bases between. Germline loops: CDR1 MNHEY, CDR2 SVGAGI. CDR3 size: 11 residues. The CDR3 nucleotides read TGTGCCAGCAGGGATTCAGGGGAGCTGTTTTTT. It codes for CASRDSGELFF.

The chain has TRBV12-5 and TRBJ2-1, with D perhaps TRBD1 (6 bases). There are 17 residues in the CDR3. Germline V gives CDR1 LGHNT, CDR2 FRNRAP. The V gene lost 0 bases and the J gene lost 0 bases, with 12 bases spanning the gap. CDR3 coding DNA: TGTGCTAGTGGTTTGGTACAGGGTAGGAGCTCCTACAATGAGCAGTTCTTC. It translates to CASGLVQGRSSYNEQFF.

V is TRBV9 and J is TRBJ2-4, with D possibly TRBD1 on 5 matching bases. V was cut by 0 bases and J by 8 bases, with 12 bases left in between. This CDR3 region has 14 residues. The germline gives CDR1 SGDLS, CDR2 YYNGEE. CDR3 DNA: TGTGCCAGCAGCGTAGAAACAGGTCTAGACATTCAGTACTTC. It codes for CASSVETGLDIQYF.

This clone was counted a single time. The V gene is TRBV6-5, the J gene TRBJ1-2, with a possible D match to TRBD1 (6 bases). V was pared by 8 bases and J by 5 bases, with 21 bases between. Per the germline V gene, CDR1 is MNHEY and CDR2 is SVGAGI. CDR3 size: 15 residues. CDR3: CASHPITGSRYGYTF. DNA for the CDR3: TGTGCCAGCCACCCGATCACAGGGTCGCGGTATGGCTACACCTTC.

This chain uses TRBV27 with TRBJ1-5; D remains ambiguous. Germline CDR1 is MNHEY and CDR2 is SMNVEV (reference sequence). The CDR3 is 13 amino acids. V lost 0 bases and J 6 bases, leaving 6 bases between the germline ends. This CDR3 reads CASSLSAIQPQHF. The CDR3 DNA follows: TGTGCCAGCAGTTTATCGGCCATTCAGCCCCAGCATTTT.

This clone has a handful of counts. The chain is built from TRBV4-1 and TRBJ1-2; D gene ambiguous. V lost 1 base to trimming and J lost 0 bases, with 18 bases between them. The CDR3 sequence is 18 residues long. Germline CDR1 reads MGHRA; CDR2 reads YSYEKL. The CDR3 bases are TGCGCCAGCAGCCAAGGATTCCGGGAAGTTTCGGCTAACTATGGCTACACCTTC. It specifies CASSQGFREVSANYGYTF.

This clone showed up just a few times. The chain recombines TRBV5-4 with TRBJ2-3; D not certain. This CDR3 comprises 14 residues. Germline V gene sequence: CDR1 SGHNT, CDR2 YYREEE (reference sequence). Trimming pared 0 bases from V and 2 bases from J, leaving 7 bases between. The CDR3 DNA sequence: TGTGCCAGCAGCTTGGGGGCGAACACAGATACGCAGTATTTT. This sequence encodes CASSLGANTDTQYF.

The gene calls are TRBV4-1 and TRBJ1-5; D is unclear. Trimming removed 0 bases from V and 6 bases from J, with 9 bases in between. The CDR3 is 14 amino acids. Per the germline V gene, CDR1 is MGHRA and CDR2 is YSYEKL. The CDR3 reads CASSQDGQRQPQHF. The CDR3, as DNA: TGCGCCAGCAGCCAAGACGGGCAACGTCAGCCCCAGCATTTT.

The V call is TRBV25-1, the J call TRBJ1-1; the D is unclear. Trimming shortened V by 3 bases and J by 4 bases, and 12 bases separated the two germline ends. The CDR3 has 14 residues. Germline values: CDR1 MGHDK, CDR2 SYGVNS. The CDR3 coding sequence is TGTGCCAGCAGTGATTGGGCCCGCACCACTGAAGCTTTCTTT. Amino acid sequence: CASSDWARTTEAFF.

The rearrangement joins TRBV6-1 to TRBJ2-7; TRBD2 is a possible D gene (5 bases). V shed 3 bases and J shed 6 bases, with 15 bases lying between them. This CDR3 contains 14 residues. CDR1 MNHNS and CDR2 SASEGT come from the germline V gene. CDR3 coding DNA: TGTGCCAGCAGTGAGGCCTCCCCCGGGGTCGAGCAGTACTTC. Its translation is CASSEASPGVEQYF.

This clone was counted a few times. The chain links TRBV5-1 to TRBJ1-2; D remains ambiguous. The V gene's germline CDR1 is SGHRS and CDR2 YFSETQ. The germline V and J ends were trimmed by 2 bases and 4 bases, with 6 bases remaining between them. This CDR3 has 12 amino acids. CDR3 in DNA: TGCGCCAGCAGCTTTTCTGGCTATGGCTACACCTTC. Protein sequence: CASSFSGYGYTF.